A single sample gave rise to the 19 T cell receptor beta chains below, sequenced in a study of shared clonotypes between healthy human individuals. Sequencing was performed with immunoSEQ multiplex PCR; in TCRdb, only in-frame clones are kept and a portion is missing. Of about 2.3 million clones in the sample, approximately 90% were seen once. The sequenced sample consisted of naive CD4+ T cells from PBMCs. Subset indicated: CD45RA+ positively selected. The receptors were sampled from a man between 18 and 35 years old in good health. Some clones in this sample may be carry-over from other donors' samples.

The CDR3 DNA follows: TGTGCCAGCAGTTCACTGGACCGGGGGCTCAACTATGGCTACACCTTC. This codes for CASSSLDRGLNYGYTF. The gene calls are TRBV28 and TRBJ1-2; D might be TRBD1 (6 bases). From germline, CDR1 is MDHEN and CDR2 SYDVKM. The CDR3 runs 16 residues. V dropped 4 bases and J dropped 2 bases, with 17 bases sitting between them.

Of note for this clone: One junction end does not reproduce the germline sequence, and a read error may be involved. The chain joins TRBV7-2 to TRBJ2-1, with 8 positions matching TRBD1. CDR3 length: 16 residues. Per the germline V gene, CDR1 is SGHTA and CDR2 is FQGNSA. CDR3 sequence (DNA): TGTGCCAGCAGGTTAGAAAGGGGCAGGGGGCGCGATGAGCAGTTCTTC. This gives the protein CASRLERGRGRDEQFF.

V is TRBV5-1 and J is TRBJ2-7; 8 bases align to TRBD1. The length of the CDR3 is 18 residues. The trim removed 4 bases at V and 3 bases at J, leaving 18 bases unmatched. The germline CDR1 and CDR2 sequences are SGHRS and YFSETQ. As DNA, the CDR3 is TGCGCCAGCAGCGGAGGACAGGGCCGAAACGTTGGTTTCTACGAGCAGTACTTC. Translating gives CASSGGQGRNVGFYEQYF.

V gene TRBV28 combines with J gene TRBJ2-2; 10 bases are shared with TRBD2. Trimming removed 8 bases from V and 6 bases from J; junction bases left unmatched: 9. CDR3 length: 15 amino acids. Per the germline V gene, CDR1 is MDHEN and CDR2 is SYDVKM. In DNA, the CDR3 is TGTGCCAGCGGCCTCCAGCGGGAGGGCGCCGGGGAGCTGTTTTTT. This encodes CASGLQREGAGELFF.

V usage is TRBV15 and J usage is TRBJ2-6; unclear D gene. Germline CDR1 is LNHNV and CDR2 is YYDKDF (reference sequence). The CDR3 has 15 amino acids. Trimming shortened V by 5 bases and J by 0 bases, and 8 bases separated the two germline ends. CDR3 sequence (DNA): TGTGCCACCAGCGGACGGCGCTCTGGGGCCAACGTCCTGACTTTC. It is translated as CATSGRRSGANVLTF.

V is TRBV18 and J is TRBJ1-4; maybe TRBD1 (5 bases). Trimming cost V 0 bases and J 0 bases, with 8 bases left between them. The CDR3 contains 16 residues. Germline values: CDR1 KGHSH, CDR2 LQKENI. The CDR3 protein is CASSPPGGATNEKLFF. In nucleotides, the CDR3 is TGTGCCAGCTCACCACCGGGAGGGGCAACTAATGAAAAACTGTTTTTT. Filled out from reference TRBV18 and TRBJ1-4, the complete variable domain reads NAGVMQNPRHLVRRRGQEARLRCSPMKGHSHVYWYRQLPEEGLKFMVYLQKENIIDESGMPKERFSAEFPKEGPSILRIQQVVRGDSAAYFCASSPPGGATNEKLFFGSGTQLSVL.

The rearrangement uses TRBV29-1 and TRBJ2-2; D is undetermined. The CDR3 extends over 14 amino acids. Per germline, CDR1 SQVTM and CDR2 ANQGSEA. V shed 7 bases and J shed 1 base, with 13 bases lying between them. CDR3 sequence reads: CSALNPKNTGELFF. The DNA of the CDR3 is TGCAGCGCCCTAAACCCGAAGAACACCGGGGAGCTGTTTTTT.

Details on this clone: The same CDR3 also results from other DNA sequences found in this sample. The chain carries TRBV7-2 and TRBJ2-3; 12 positions agree with TRBD2. CDR3 size: 14 residues. Trimming removed 3 bases from V and 6 bases from J; junction bases left unmatched: 1. Germline lookup yields CDR1 SGHTA and CDR2 FQGNSA. The DNA of the CDR3 is TGTGCCAGCAGCTTGGGACTAGCGGGCGATACGCAGTATTTT. The encoded protein is CASSLGLAGDTQYF.

V gene TRBV2 combines with J gene TRBJ1-1; D gene ambiguous. V lost 7 bases and J lost 0, with 18 bases in between. Germline V gene data show CDR1 as SNHLY and CDR2 as FYNNEI. CDR3 size: 16 residues. DNA for the CDR3: TGTGCCAGCATTTTCCAACGGAGTGCAGTGAACACTGAAGCTTTCTTT. Translated: CASIFQRSAVNTEAFF.

The rearrangement links TRBV28 to TRBJ1-2; no firm D call. Trimming took off 1 base at V and 5 bases at J, with 20 bases between the two ends. Germline CDR1 and CDR2: MDHEN and SYDVKM. The CDR3 extends over 17 amino acids. This CDR3 reads CASSLLIGLPGRYGYTF. Here the CDR3 DNA reads TGTGCCAGCAGTTTATTAATTGGCCTCCCGGGCCGTTATGGCTACACCTTC.

The chain links TRBV28 to TRBJ2-2; D is ambiguous. The CDR3 is 15 amino acids. The germline CDR1 and CDR2 sequences are MDHEN and SYDVKM. Trimming cost V 10 bases and J 4 bases, with 19 bases left between them. Here the CDR3 reads CAIARMSGVTGELFF. CDR3 bases: TGTGCCATCGCTCGAATGAGTGGGGTCACCGGGGAGCTGTTTTTT.

The CDR3 sequence: CASSKNGHNPGNTIYF. Here the CDR3 DNA reads TGTGCCAGCAGCAAGAACGGACACAACCCTGGAAACACCATATATTTT. The chain uses TRBV21-1 and TRBJ1-3; the DNA was not compared with TRBD1, the D call given in the table. TRBV21-1 is a pseudogene. This CDR3 has 16 amino acids.

This rearrangement joins TRBV18 to TRBJ2-6, with 7 bases fitting TRBD1. V lost 3 bases and J lost 0; bases outside the gene matches: 5. Germline CDR1 is KGHSH and CDR2 is LQKENI. CDR3 size: 17 residues. CDR3 nucleotides: TGTGCCAGCTCACCTACAGGGGACCCCTCTGGGGCCAACGTCCTGACTTTC. Translated, it gives CASSPTGDPSGANVLTF. Full variable domain (missing parts from reference TRBV18 and TRBJ2-6): NAGVMQNPRHLVRRRGQEARLRCSPMKGHSHVYWYRQLPEEGLKFMVYLQKENIIDESGMPKERFSAEFPKEGPSILRIQQVVRGDSAAYFCASSPTGDPSGANVLTFGAGSRLTVL.

The genes are TRBV6-5 and TRBJ1-6; D gene uncertain. The V gene's germline CDR1 is MNHEY and CDR2 SVGAGI. This CDR3 has 15 amino acids. V lost 0 bases to trimming and J lost 7 bases, with 10 bases between them. The CDR3: CASSYSAFGNSPLHF. DNA of the CDR3: TGTGCCAGCAGTTACTCGGCGTTTGGGAATTCACCCCTCCACTTT.

The V and J genes are TRBV5-1 and TRBJ1-2; D is unclear. Trimming shortened V by 5 bases and J by 4 bases, and 9 bases separated the two germline ends. Germline V gene data show CDR1 as SGHRS and CDR2 as YFSETQ. This CDR3 has 12 amino acids. CDR3 loop: CASSGSFYGYTF. The CDR3 region has the DNA TGCGCCAGCAGTGGAAGCTTCTATGGCTACACCTTC.

CDR3 loop: CSVLGFGNQPQHF. DNA for the CDR3: TGCAGCGTTTTGGGATTTGGCAATCAGCCCCAGCATTTT. The chain joins TRBV29-1 to TRBJ1-5, with no clear D. V lost 5 bases and J lost 2, with 10 bases in between. The CDR3 covers 13 residues. CDR1 is SQVTM and CDR2 is ANQGSEA in the germline V gene.

There are a few counts of this clone. V usage is TRBV4-1 and J usage is TRBJ1-4; no reliable D call. V was clipped by 1 base and J by 8 bases, with 5 bases between them. The CDR3 consists of 12 residues. Germline CDR1 and CDR2: MGHRA and YSYEKL. The CDR3 reads CASSQVIEKLFF. CDR3 in DNA: TGCGCCAGCAGCCAAGTTATCGAAAAACTGTTTTTT.

The genes are TRBV28 and TRBJ1-2; possibly TRBD1 for D (6 bases). Germline CDR1 reads MDHEN; CDR2 reads SYDVKM. V was clipped by 7 bases and J by 4 bases, with 16 bases between them. The CDR3 is made up of 14 amino acids. The CDR3: CASTWSGATYGYTF. Here the CDR3 DNA reads TGTGCCAGCACCTGGTCAGGGGCGACCTATGGCTACACCTTC.

CDR3 DNA: TGTGCCAGCAGCGCGAACACTGAAGCTTTCTTT. Translated: CASSANTEAFF. This chain joins TRBV5-4 and TRBJ1-1; the D is unclear. The CDR3 runs to 11 residues. Germline loops: CDR1 SGHNT, CDR2 YYREEE (reference sequence). Trimming left V 4 bases short and J 1 base short, with 2 bases between.